A selection of T cell receptor beta chains follows, all from one sample in a study of beta chain features in type 1 diabetes. Profiling relied on immunoSEQ multiplex PCR, and the TCRdb table lists in-frame clones only, not all of them. The sample records around 15,000 clones, 55% being singletons. The material sequenced was stem cell memory CD4+ T cells from blood. These receptor sequences come from a woman in her late teens or twenties in good health. CDR3s include the opening cysteine and the closing phenylalanine or tryptophan. A D gene is named only where the DNA matches it firmly. Some rows have no size entry. The others give once, few or many, or a class for an expanded clone.

V gene	CDR3 length	D gene	J gene	clone size	CDR3 protein	CDR3 DNA
TRBV10-3	14	-	TRBJ1-1	once	CANSSRGGNTEAFF	TGTGCCAACAGTTCTCGAGGGGGGAACACTGAAGCTTTCTTT
TRBV6-1	17	-	TRBJ1-5	few	CASSVTRDMSSNQPQHF	TGTGCCAGCAGTGTGACCCGGGACATGTCTAGCAATCAGCCCCAGCATTTT
TRBV30	15	TRBD1	TRBJ1-1	few	CAWRKNSDRDTEAFF	TGTGCCTGGAGAAAGAACTCCGACAGGGACACTGAAGCTTTCTTT
TRBV7-2	17	-	TRBJ2-3	-	CASSLEMVSDYTDTQYF	TGTGCCAGCAGCTTAGAGATGGTGTCAGATTACACAGATACGCAGTATTTT
TRBV7-7	15	-	TRBJ1-4	-	CASSLEGETNEKLFF	TGTGCTAGCAGCTTAGAGGGGGAAACTAATGAAAAACTGTTTTTT
TRBV30	18	-	TRBJ2-6	-	CAWSVVTALVAGANVLTF	TGTGCCTGGAGTGTAGTAACAGCTTTAGTTGCTGGGGCCAACGTCCTGACTTTC
TRBV15	17	-	TRBJ2-7	-	CATSRGGGRDLTYEQYF	TGTGCCACCAGCAGAGGAGGAGGGCGGGACCTGACCTACGAGCAGTACTTC
TRBV11-2	14	TRBD1	TRBJ2-1	few	CASSLGQGFDEQFF	TGTGCCAGCAGCTTAGGACAGGGATTCGATGAGCAGTTCTTC
TRBV4-1	18	-	TRBJ2-1	few	CASSQDPKGAAANNEQFF	TGCGCCAGCAGCCAAGATCCGAAGGGAGCGGCGGCCAACAATGAGCAGTTCTTC
TRBV10-1	15	-	TRBJ2-1	-	CASSESRSSYNEQFF	TGCGCCAGCAGTGAGTCGAGAAGCTCCTACAATGAGCAGTTCTTC
TRBV10-3	13	-	TRBJ2-1	few	CAISETRGHEQFF	TGTGCCATCAGTGAGACCAGGGGCCATGAGCAGTTCTTC
TRBV29-1	16	TRBD2	TRBJ2-1	-	CSVGLAGGLAYNEQFF	TGCAGCGTTGGACTAGCGGGGGGGCTCGCCTACAATGAGCAGTTCTTC
TRBV18	15	-	TRBJ1-2	-	CASSPGASTNYGYTF	TGTGCCAGCTCACCAGGGGCCAGCACTAACTATGGCTACACCTTC
TRBV18	20	TRBD2	TRBJ2-1	-	CASSPPRGLAGGSSYNEQFF	TGTGCCAGCTCACCACCCCGCGGACTAGCGGGGGGGAGCTCCTACAATGAGCAGTTCTTC
TRBV6-6	15	TRBD1	TRBJ1-5	-	CASTHRAGGDQPQHF	TGTGCCAGCACTCACCGGGCAGGGGGCGATCAGCCCCAGCATTTT
TRBV7-9	14	TRBD2	TRBJ2-7	-	CASSFGTSRSEQYF	TGTGCCAGCAGCTTTGGGACTAGCCGGAGCGAGCAGTACTTC
TRBV30	13	TRBD2	TRBJ2-4	-	CAATGGAGNIQYF	TGTGCCGCCACGGGGGGGGCAGGAAACATTCAGTACTTC
TRBV2	14	TRBD1	TRBJ1-2	-	CASSGTGGINGYTF	TGTGCCAGCAGTGGAACAGGGGGCATCAATGGCTACACCTTC
TRBV5-4	15	TRBD1	TRBJ2-4	-	CASSAPTGGENIQYF	TGTGCCAGCAGCGCGCCGACAGGGGGTGAAAACATTCAGTACTTC
TRBV30	14	-	TRBJ2-4	-	CAWSPGMAIGIQYF	TGTGCCTGGAGTCCGGGGATGGCCATCGGCATTCAGTACTTC
TRBV2	16	TRBD2	TRBJ2-5	-	CASTGLAGGSGETQYF	TGTGCCAGCACTGGACTAGCGGGGGGTTCGGGGGAGACCCAGTACTTC
TRBV6-5	14	TRBD2	TRBJ2-7	-	CASSTSGNNHEQYF	TGTGCCAGCAGTACTAGCGGGAATAACCACGAGCAGTACTTC
TRBV7-9	18	TRBD2	TRBJ2-7	-	CASRGGTSGGTSSYEQYF	TGTGCCAGCAGGGGGGGGACTAGCGGGGGGACGAGCTCCTACGAGCAGTACTTC
TRBV7-2	15	TRBD1	TRBJ2-1	-	CASSSAGQGNNEQFF	TGTGCCAGCAGCTCAGCCGGACAGGGGAACAATGAGCAGTTCTTC